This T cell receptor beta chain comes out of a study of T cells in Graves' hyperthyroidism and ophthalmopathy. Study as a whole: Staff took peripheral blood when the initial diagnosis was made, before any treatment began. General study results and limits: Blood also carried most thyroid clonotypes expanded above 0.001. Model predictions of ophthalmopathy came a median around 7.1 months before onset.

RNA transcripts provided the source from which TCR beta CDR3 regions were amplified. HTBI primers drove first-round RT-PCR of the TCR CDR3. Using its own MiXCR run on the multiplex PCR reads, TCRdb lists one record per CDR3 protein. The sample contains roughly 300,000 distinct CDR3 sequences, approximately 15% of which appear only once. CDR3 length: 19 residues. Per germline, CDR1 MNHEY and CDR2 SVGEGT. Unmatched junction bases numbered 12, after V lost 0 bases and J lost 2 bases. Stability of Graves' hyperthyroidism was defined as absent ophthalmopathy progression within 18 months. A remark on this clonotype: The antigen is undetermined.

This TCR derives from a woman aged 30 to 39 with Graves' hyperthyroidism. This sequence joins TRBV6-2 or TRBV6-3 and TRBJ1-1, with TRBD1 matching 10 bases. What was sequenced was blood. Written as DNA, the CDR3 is TGTGCCAGCAGTTACTCGTCGGGACAGGGGTTGGAGAGTAACACTGAAGCTTTCTTT. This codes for CASSYSSGQGLESNTEAFF.